The rows below give T cell receptor beta chains drawn from one sample of a study of blood T cell repertoires in COVID-19. Profiling relied on immunoSEQ multiplex PCR, and the TCRdb table lists in-frame clones only, not all of them. The data contain around 250,000 clones, roughly nine tenths of them singletons. Sequencing used PBMCs or T cells enriched from blood (not recorded which). Receptors originate from a human donor in a cohort exposed to, infected with or recovered from COVID-19 (not recorded which). The donor label of this sample is uncertain. CDR3s include the opening cysteine and the closing phenylalanine or tryptophan. Each record gives: V gene, clone size, J gene, D gene, CDR3 DNA, CDR3 protein. D genes are given only for firm matches. Some rows mark clone size as missing; the rest say once, few, many or name a class of expanded clone.

v_gene: TRBV5-4
abundance: NA
j_gene: TRBJ2-7
d_gene: TRBD1
CDR3nt: TGTGCCAGCAGCGCAGGGACAGCTTACAGCTCCTACGAGCAGTACTTC
CDR3aa: CASSAGTAYSSYEQYF

v_gene: TRBV7-3
abundance: NA
j_gene: TRBJ2-3
d_gene: TRBD2
CDR3nt: TGTGCCAGCAGCGTTAGCGGGGCCGAGAGAGATACGCAGTATTTT
CDR3aa: CASSVSGAERDTQYF

v_gene: TRBV2
abundance: NA
j_gene: TRBJ1-5
d_gene: TRBD1
CDR3nt: TGTGCCAGCAGATGGGACAGGAGCCGTCAGCCCCAGCATTTT
CDR3aa: CASRWDRSRQPQHF

v_gene: TRBV6-2/TRBV6-3
abundance: NA
j_gene: TRBJ2-5
d_gene: TRBD2
CDR3nt: TGTGCCAGCAGTTACCCTACACTAGCGGATATCCAAGAGACCCAGTACTTC
CDR3aa: CASSYPTLADIQETQYF

v_gene: TRBV2
abundance: NA
j_gene: TRBJ1-3
d_gene: NA
CDR3nt: TGTGCCAGCACCCCGAGAATACTAGCTGGAAACACCATATATTTT
CDR3aa: CASTPRILAGNTIYF

v_gene: TRBV9
abundance: NA
j_gene: TRBJ1-4
d_gene: NA
CDR3nt: TGTGCCAGCAGCGCCTCCCGAGCTAATAATGAAAAACTGTTTTTT
CDR3aa: CASSASRANNEKLFF

v_gene: TRBV6-5
abundance: few
j_gene: TRBJ1-2
d_gene: NA
CDR3nt: TGTGCCAGCAGTTACCAGGGTTCGGGTTATGGCTACACCTTC
CDR3aa: CASSYQGSGYGYTF

v_gene: TRBV3-1/TRBV3-2
abundance: few
j_gene: TRBJ1-3
d_gene: NA
CDR3nt: TGTGCCAGCAGCCGACATGTCTCTGGAAACACCATATATTTT
CDR3aa: CASSRHVSGNTIYF

v_gene: TRBV5-4
abundance: NA
j_gene: TRBJ2-2
d_gene: TRBD2
CDR3nt: TGTGCCAGCAGCTTGGTGGGGGGGAGCGGGGAGCTGTTTTTT
CDR3aa: CASSLVGGSGELFF

v_gene: TRBV6-2/TRBV6-3
abundance: NA
j_gene: TRBJ2-2
d_gene: TRBD1
CDR3nt: TGTGCCAGCAGTAGACAGGGGGCGGACACCGGGGAGCTGTTTTTT
CDR3aa: CASSRQGADTGELFF

v_gene: TRBV2
abundance: NA
j_gene: TRBJ1-1
d_gene: NA
CDR3nt: TGTGCCAGCAGTGGGGAGGGAAGAACTGAAGCTTTCTTT
CDR3aa: CASSGEGRTEAFF

v_gene: TRBV7-9
abundance: NA
j_gene: TRBJ1-4
d_gene: NA
CDR3nt: TGTGCCAGCAGCCTTGGGGGGATGCGGGAAAAACTGTTTTTT
CDR3aa: CASSLGGMREKLFF

v_gene: TRBV3-1/TRBV3-2
abundance: NA
j_gene: TRBJ2-4
d_gene: NA
CDR3nt: TGTGCCAGCAGCCAAGATAGACTACCTGGGAACATTCAGTACTTC
CDR3aa: CASSQDRLPGNIQYF

v_gene: TRBV3-1/TRBV3-2
abundance: NA
j_gene: TRBJ2-1
d_gene: NA
CDR3nt: TGTGCCAGCAGCCAAGATGAAGTCAGTGAGCAGTTCTTC
CDR3aa: CASSQDEVSEQFF

v_gene: TRBV20-1
abundance: NA
j_gene: TRBJ1-5
d_gene: NA
CDR3nt: TGCAGTGCTAGTCCGCAGGCGGGTCAGCCCCAGCATTTT
CDR3aa: CSASPQAGQPQHF

v_gene: TRBV7-9
abundance: NA
j_gene: TRBJ2-5
d_gene: NA
CDR3nt: TGTGCCAGCAGCTTCAGTCCAGAGACCCAGTACTTC
CDR3aa: CASSFSPETQYF

v_gene: TRBV27
abundance: NA
j_gene: TRBJ1-1
d_gene: NA
CDR3nt: TGTGCCAGCAGTTTAGGAGAGAACACTGAAGCTTTCTTT
CDR3aa: CASSLGENTEAFF

v_gene: TRBV5-1
abundance: NA
j_gene: TRBJ1-1
d_gene: NA
CDR3nt: TGCGCCAGCAAGGTGGGGGCGGCCACTGAAGCTTTCTTT
CDR3aa: CASKVGAATEAFF

v_gene: TRBV5-6
abundance: NA
j_gene: TRBJ1-2
d_gene: TRBD1
CDR3nt: TGTGCCAGCAGCTTGCCCGGAATGGTAGGGACAGCTTCTAACTATGGCTACACCTTC
CDR3aa: CASSLPGMVGTASNYGYTF

v_gene: TRBV7-9
abundance: few
j_gene: TRBJ1-1
d_gene: TRBD1
CDR3nt: TGTGCCAGCAGCCCCCTTCCTGACAGGGGAACTGAAGCTTTCTTT
CDR3aa: CASSPLPDRGTEAFF

v_gene: TRBV2
abundance: NA
j_gene: TRBJ1-3
d_gene: NA
CDR3nt: TGTGCCAGCAGTGAAGTGGTGGGGCGAGGAAACACCATATATTTT
CDR3aa: CASSEVVGRGNTIYF

v_gene: TRBV5-1
abundance: NA
j_gene: TRBJ2-3
d_gene: NA
CDR3nt: TGCGCCACTTCGAGGGGTGTACGGGGGGATACGCAGTATTTT
CDR3aa: CATSRGVRGDTQYF

v_gene: TRBV7-9
abundance: NA
j_gene: TRBJ2-2
d_gene: TRBD2
CDR3nt: TGTGCCAGCAGCTTAAGTTCTAGCGGGGGGAACACCGGGGAGCTGTTTTTT
CDR3aa: CASSLSSSGGNTGELFF

v_gene: TRBV19
abundance: NA
j_gene: TRBJ2-2
d_gene: TRBD1
CDR3nt: TGTGCCAGTACTAGGGGGCAGCGAGACACCGGGGAGCTGTTTTTT
CDR3aa: CASTRGQRDTGELFF

v_gene: TRBV7-9
abundance: NA
j_gene: TRBJ1-1
d_gene: TRBD1
CDR3nt: TGTGCCAGCAGCGAAACTGGGACAGGGTACCAAGCTTTCTTT
CDR3aa: CASSETGTGYQAFF

v_gene: TRBV6-5
abundance: NA
j_gene: TRBJ1-2
d_gene: TRBD1
CDR3nt: TGTGCCAGCAGCCTAGGGGGACAGGGCCTGGCCAGCTACACCTTC
CDR3aa: CASSLGGQGLASYTF

v_gene: TRBV10-3
abundance: few
j_gene: TRBJ2-7
d_gene: TRBD1
CDR3nt: TGTGCCATCGGCAAGGGACAGGGTGGCTACGAGCAGTACTTC
CDR3aa: CAIGKGQGGYEQYF

v_gene: TRBV7-9
abundance: NA
j_gene: TRBJ1-1
d_gene: TRBD1
CDR3nt: TGTGCCAGCAGCTCCGGGACAGTAAACACTGAAGCTTTCTTT
CDR3aa: CASSSGTVNTEAFF

v_gene: TRBV24-1
abundance: once
j_gene: TRBJ2-5
d_gene: TRBD2
CDR3nt: TGTGCCACCAGTGGGGCGCCCGGGACTAGCGGGGGAGAGACCCAGTACTTC
CDR3aa: CATSGAPGTSGGETQYF

v_gene: TRBV28
abundance: NA
j_gene: TRBJ2-6
d_gene: NA
CDR3nt: TGTGCCAGCAGTTTATACGCGGGCTCTGGGGCCAACGTCCTGACTTTC
CDR3aa: CASSLYAGSGANVLTF

v_gene: TRBV5-4
abundance: NA
j_gene: TRBJ2-1
d_gene: TRBD2
CDR3nt: TGTGCCAGCAGCTTGTCCCGGGATGCGGGGGGCGGAATGTTCTTC
CDR3aa: CASSLSRDAGGGMFF

v_gene: TRBV6-2/TRBV6-3
abundance: NA
j_gene: TRBJ1-1
d_gene: NA
CDR3nt: TGTGCCAGCAGCCTAAGATTACGCCGTAGGGGATTTGGGACTGAAGCTTTCTTT
CDR3aa: CASSLRLRRRGFGTEAFF

v_gene: TRBV6-5
abundance: NA
j_gene: TRBJ1-2
d_gene: NA
CDR3nt: TGTGCCAGCAGTTACTCGATTGCGGAGGGCTATGGCTACACCTTC
CDR3aa: CASSYSIAEGYGYTF

v_gene: TRBV30
abundance: NA
j_gene: TRBJ1-1
d_gene: NA
CDR3nt: TGTGCCTGGAGGAGAGGCTTTCCAAACACTGAAGCTTTCTTT
CDR3aa: CAWRRGFPNTEAFF

v_gene: TRBV6-5
abundance: NA
j_gene: TRBJ2-7
d_gene: NA
CDR3nt: TGTGCCAGCAGTTACTCTAGAACAGCCTACGAGCAGTACTTC
CDR3aa: CASSYSRTAYEQYF

v_gene: TRBV4-2
abundance: NA
j_gene: TRBJ1-4
d_gene: TRBD1
CDR3nt: TGTGCCAGCAGCCAAGATAAAGGACAGGGCAGTGAAAAACTGTTTTTT
CDR3aa: CASSQDKGQGSEKLFF